This T cell receptor (beta chain) was sequenced during a study of regulatory T cells in long-lasting Graves disease. Study as a whole: Graves' patients, newly diagnosed, had taken antithyroid drugs under 3 months.

Assembly of TCR beta libraries relied on iRepertoire HTBI primers together with Arm-PCR of CDR3 regions. TCRdb analysed the multiplex PCR reads with MiXCR anew, one entry per CDR3 protein. The sample lists hundreds of thousands of distinct CDR3 sequences, 18% seen once, with more than 30% in the top ten. As to time point: newly diagnosed GD, antithyroid drugs for less than 3 months. Following extraction of RNA from PBMCs, that RNA was used to make the TCR library. The ends lost 0 bases at V and 3 bases at J; junction bases unmatched: 7. The CDR3 extends over 15 amino acids. Germline assignment: CDR1 GTSNPN and CDR2 SVGIG (reference sequence). This clonotype was seen at least ten times.

This receptor was obtained from a female donor with Graves disease. This material consisted of peripheral blood mononuclear cells (PBMCs), taken at new diagnosis, from a patient treated with antithyroid drugs. The chain combines TRBV30 with TRBJ2-5; 7 bases line up with TRBD1. The DNA for the CDR3 is TGTGCCTGGAGTGTTATGGGGACAGCAAAAGAGACCCAGTACTTC. Translation gives CAWSVMGTAKETQYF.